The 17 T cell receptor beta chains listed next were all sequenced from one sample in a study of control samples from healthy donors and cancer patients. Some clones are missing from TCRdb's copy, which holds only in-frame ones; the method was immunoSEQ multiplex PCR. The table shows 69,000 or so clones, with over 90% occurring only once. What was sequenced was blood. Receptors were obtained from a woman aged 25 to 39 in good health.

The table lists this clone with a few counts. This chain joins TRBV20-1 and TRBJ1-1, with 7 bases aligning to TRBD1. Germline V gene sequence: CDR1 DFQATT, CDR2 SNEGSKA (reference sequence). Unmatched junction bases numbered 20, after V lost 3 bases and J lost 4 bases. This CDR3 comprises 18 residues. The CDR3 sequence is CSASSISASQGGGTEAFF. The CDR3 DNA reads TGCAGTGCTAGTTCAATCTCAGCGTCCCAGGGGGGTGGCACTGAAGCTTTCTTT.

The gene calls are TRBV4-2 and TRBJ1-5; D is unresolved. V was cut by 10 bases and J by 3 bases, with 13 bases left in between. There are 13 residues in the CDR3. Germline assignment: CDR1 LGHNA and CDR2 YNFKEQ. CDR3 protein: CATSRNHNQPQHF. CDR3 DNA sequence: TGTGCCACCTCCCGGAACCACAATCAGCCCCAGCATTTT.

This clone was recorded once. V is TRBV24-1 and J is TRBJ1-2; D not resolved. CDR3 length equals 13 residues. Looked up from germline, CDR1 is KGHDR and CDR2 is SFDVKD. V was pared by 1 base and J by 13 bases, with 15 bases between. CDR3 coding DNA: TGTGCCACCAGTGATTTACGCCATGTGTTTCGCACCTTC. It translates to CATSDLRHVFRTF.

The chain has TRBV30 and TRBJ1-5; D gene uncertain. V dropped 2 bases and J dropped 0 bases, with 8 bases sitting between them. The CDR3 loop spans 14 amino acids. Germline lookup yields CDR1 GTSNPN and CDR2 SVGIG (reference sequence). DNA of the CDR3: TGTGCCTGGAGTCAACTAGATAGCAATCAGCCCCAGCATTTT. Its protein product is CAWSQLDSNQPQHF.

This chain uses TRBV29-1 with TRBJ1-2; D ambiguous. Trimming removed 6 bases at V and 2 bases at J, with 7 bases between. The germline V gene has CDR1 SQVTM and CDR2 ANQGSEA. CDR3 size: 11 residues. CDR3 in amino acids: CSVSLNYGYTF. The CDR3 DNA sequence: TGCAGCGTCTCATTAAACTATGGCTACACCTTC.

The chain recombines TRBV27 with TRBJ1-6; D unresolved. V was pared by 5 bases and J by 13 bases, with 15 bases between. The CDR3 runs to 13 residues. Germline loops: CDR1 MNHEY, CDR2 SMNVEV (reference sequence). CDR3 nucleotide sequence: TGTGCCAGCAGTCCATGGGTGGCATTTCCCCTCCACTTT. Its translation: CASSPWVAFPLHF.

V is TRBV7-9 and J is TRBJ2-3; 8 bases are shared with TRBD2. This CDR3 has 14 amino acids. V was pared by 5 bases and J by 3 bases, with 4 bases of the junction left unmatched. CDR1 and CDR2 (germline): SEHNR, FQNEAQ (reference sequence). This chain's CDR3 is CASSPSGGTDTQYF. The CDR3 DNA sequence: TGTGCCAGCAGCCCGAGCGGGGGTACAGATACGCAGTATTTT.

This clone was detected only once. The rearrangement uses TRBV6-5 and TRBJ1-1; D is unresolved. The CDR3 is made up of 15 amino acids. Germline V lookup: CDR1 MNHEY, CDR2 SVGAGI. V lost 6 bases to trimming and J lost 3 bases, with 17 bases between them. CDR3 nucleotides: TGTGCCAGCAGGGTGACGGCGACAAAAGACACTGAAGCTTTCTTT. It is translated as CASRVTATKDTEAFF.

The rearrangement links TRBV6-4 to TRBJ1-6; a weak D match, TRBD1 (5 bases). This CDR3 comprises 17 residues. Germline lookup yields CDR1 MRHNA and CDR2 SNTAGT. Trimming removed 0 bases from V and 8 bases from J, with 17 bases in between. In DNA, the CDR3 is TGTGCCAGCAGTGACTCGGTGGGGCGCCGGGGGTATTCACCCCTCCACTTT. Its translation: CASSDSVGRRGYSPLHF.

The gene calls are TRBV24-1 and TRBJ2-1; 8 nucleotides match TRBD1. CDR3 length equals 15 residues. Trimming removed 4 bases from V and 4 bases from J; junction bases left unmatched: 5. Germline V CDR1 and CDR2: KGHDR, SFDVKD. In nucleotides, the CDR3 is TGTGCCACCAGTGAGCAGGGGGCGCATTACAATGAGCAGTTCTTC. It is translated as CATSEQGAHYNEQFF.

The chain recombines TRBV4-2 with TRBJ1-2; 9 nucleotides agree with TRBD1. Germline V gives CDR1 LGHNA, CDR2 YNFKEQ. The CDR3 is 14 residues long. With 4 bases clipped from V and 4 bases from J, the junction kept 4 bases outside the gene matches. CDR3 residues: CASSPGTGPYGYTF. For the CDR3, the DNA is TGTGCCAGCAGCCCTGGGACAGGGCCCTATGGCTACACCTTC.

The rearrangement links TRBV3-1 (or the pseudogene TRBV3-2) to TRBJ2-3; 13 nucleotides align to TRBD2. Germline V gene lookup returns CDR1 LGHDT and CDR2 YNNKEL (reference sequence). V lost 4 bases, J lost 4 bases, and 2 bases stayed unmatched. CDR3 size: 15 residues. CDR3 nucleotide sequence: TGTGCCAGCAGCCCGGGGACTAGCGGGGCAGATACGCAGTATTTT. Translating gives CASSPGTSGADTQYF.

The CDR3 DNA reads as TGTGCCAGCTCCATGTGGACGGGAGCTGGAAACACCATATATTTT. Its protein is CASSMWTGAGNTIYF. The chain carries TRBV18 and TRBJ1-3; D gene ambiguous. Germline V gene data show CDR1 as KGHSH and CDR2 as LQKENI. Between the trimmed V and J ends, which lost 6 bases and 2 bases, there was a span of 14 bases. There are 15 residues in the CDR3.

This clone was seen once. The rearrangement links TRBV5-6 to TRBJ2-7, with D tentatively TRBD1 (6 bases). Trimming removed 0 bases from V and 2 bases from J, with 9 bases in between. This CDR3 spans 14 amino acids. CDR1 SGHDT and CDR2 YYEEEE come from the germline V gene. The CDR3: CASSLGTETYEQYV. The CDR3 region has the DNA TGTGCCAGCAGCTTGGGGACAGAAACCTACGAGCAGTACGTC.

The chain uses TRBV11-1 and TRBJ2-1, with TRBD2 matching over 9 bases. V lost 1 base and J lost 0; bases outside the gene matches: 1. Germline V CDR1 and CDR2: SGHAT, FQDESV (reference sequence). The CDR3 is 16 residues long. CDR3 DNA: TGTGCCAGCAGCTTAGGAGCGGGGGGCTCCTACAATGAGCAGTTCTTC. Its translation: CASSLGAGGSYNEQFF.

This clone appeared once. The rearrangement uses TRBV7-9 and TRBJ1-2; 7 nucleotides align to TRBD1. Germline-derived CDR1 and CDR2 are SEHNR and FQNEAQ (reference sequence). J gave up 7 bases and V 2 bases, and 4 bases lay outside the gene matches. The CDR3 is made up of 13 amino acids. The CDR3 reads CASSLSTGAGYTF. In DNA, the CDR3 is TGTGCCAGCAGCTTATCAACAGGGGCTGGCTACACCTTC.

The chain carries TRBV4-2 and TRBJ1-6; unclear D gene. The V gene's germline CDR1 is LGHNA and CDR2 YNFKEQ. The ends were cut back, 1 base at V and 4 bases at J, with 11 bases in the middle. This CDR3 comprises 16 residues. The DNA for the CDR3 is TGTGCCAGCAGCCAAGTAGACCAGGCTTATAATTCACCCCTCCACTTT. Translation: CASSQVDQAYNSPLHF.